Listed below are T cell receptor beta chains from one sample, sequenced in a study of tumor-infiltrating lymphocytes in primary liver carcinoma. TCRdb analysed the multiplex PCR reads with MiXCR anew, one entry per CDR3 protein. The table records about 310,000 distinct CDR3 sequences, 45% to 70% of them present only once. Input material: peripheral blood. The receptors shown here come from a woman in her thirties with primary liver carcinoma and hepatitis B virus infection. CDR3s include the opening cysteine and the closing phenylalanine or tryptophan. The order of the fields is clone size, J gene, D gene, V gene, CDR3 DNA, CDR3 protein. The D gene is left open where the match is weak. The listing skips clone size in some rows; elsewhere it reads once, few, many or a size class.

abundance: many
j_gene: TRBJ2-2
d_gene: -
v_gene: TRBV12-3/TRBV12-4
CDR3nt: TGTGCCATCCCCCTCGGAACACTAAACACCGGGGAGCTGTTTTTT
CDR3aa: CAIPLGTLNTGELFF

abundance: -
j_gene: TRBJ2-5
d_gene: -
v_gene: TRBV25-1
CDR3nt: TGTGCCAGCAGTGAAGGAAGCGGGTGGGAGACCCAGTACTTC
CDR3aa: CASSEGSGWETQYF

abundance: -
j_gene: TRBJ2-1
d_gene: TRBD2
v_gene: TRBV5-1
CDR3nt: TGCGCCAGCAGCTTAAACGGGAGGGCCTCCTACAATGAGCAGTTCTTC
CDR3aa: CASSLNGRASYNEQFF

abundance: -
j_gene: TRBJ2-1
d_gene: TRBD2
v_gene: TRBV14
CDR3nt: TGTGCCAGCAGACAAGGACTAGCGGGAGGGTTACTGGGTTACAATGAGCAGTTCTTC
CDR3aa: CASRQGLAGGLLGYNEQFF

abundance: -
j_gene: TRBJ2-1
d_gene: TRBD2
v_gene: TRBV29-1
CDR3nt: TGTAGCATGCCCGGGACTAGCGGGAGGGCCGCCTACAATGAGCAGTTCTTC
CDR3aa: CSMPGTSGRAAYNEQFF

abundance: few
j_gene: TRBJ2-7
d_gene: TRBD1
v_gene: TRBV5-1
CDR3nt: TGCGCCAGCAGCTTCCACTACCTAACAGGGGGTGGATACGAGCAGTACTTC
CDR3aa: CASSFHYLTGGGYEQYF

abundance: -
j_gene: TRBJ2-1
d_gene: -
v_gene: TRBV11-2
CDR3nt: TGTGCCAGCGGCCAAGACCGCTTCGCTTACAATGAGCAGTTCTTC
CDR3aa: CASGQDRFAYNEQFF

abundance: few
j_gene: TRBJ2-7
d_gene: TRBD2
v_gene: TRBV6-6
CDR3nt: TGTGCCAGCAGTTGGGGCCTAGCGGGAGTGAGCGAGCAGTACTTC
CDR3aa: CASSWGLAGVSEQYF

abundance: many
j_gene: TRBJ2-5
d_gene: -
v_gene: TRBV14
CDR3nt: TGTGCCAGCAGCCACTTCAAAGAGACCCAGTACTTC
CDR3aa: CASSHFKETQYF

abundance: few
j_gene: TRBJ2-1
d_gene: -
v_gene: TRBV6-5
CDR3nt: TGTGCCAGCAGCACCTCGGGCGGAGGGGGCAATGAGCAGTTCTTC
CDR3aa: CASSTSGGGGNEQFF

abundance: few
j_gene: TRBJ2-7
d_gene: -
v_gene: TRBV6-5
CDR3nt: TGTGCCAGCAGTTACGGGGGGCTTCTGAACGAGCAGTACTTC
CDR3aa: CASSYGGLLNEQYF

abundance: -
j_gene: TRBJ2-2
d_gene: -
v_gene: TRBV28
CDR3nt: TGTGCCAGCAGTTTGGGAAGCCCCGGGGAGCTGTTTTTT
CDR3aa: CASSLGSPGELFF

abundance: few
j_gene: TRBJ2-7
d_gene: -
v_gene: TRBV4-1
CDR3nt: TGCGCCAGCAGCCAAGGAGGCAGGGGTTACGAGCAGTACTTC
CDR3aa: CASSQGGRGYEQYF

abundance: once
j_gene: TRBJ1-4
d_gene: TRBD1
v_gene: TRBV11-2
CDR3nt: TGTGCTAGCAGCTCCAGAAGGGGGACAGCCACTGGAAAACTGTTTTTT
CDR3aa: CASSSRRGTATGKLFF

abundance: -
j_gene: TRBJ1-2
d_gene: -
v_gene: TRBV6-5
CDR3nt: TGTGCCAGTAGTCTGACAGGAAGTATGCCCTGTTTCAACTATGGCTACACCTTC
CDR3aa: CASSLTGSMPCFNYGYTF

abundance: -
j_gene: TRBJ2-1
d_gene: -
v_gene: TRBV6-2/TRBV6-3
CDR3nt: TGTGCCAGCATTGGGGGGATTTATGAGCGGTTCTTC
CDR3aa: CASIGGIYERFF

abundance: few
j_gene: TRBJ1-2
d_gene: TRBD1
v_gene: TRBV7-8
CDR3nt: TGTGCCAGCAGCTTAGACAGGGGCAACTATGGCTACACCTTC
CDR3aa: CASSLDRGNYGYTF

abundance: -
j_gene: TRBJ1-5
d_gene: TRBD1
v_gene: TRBV28
CDR3nt: TGTGCCAGCAGTTTTTTTTTGGGACAGGGCTCCCAGCCCCAACATTTT
CDR3aa: CASSFFLGQGSQPQHF

abundance: -
j_gene: TRBJ2-1
d_gene: TRBD2
v_gene: TRBV29-1
CDR3nt: TGCAGCGTTGAAGTCCCGGGACTAGCGGGTAGGGCCATCAATGAGCAGTTCTTC
CDR3aa: CSVEVPGLAGRAINEQFF

abundance: -
j_gene: TRBJ1-2
d_gene: -
v_gene: TRBV11-2
CDR3nt: TGTGCCAGCAGCCCGATACCGACGGGGTATGGCTACACCTTC
CDR3aa: CASSPIPTGYGYTF

abundance: few
j_gene: TRBJ1-5
d_gene: -
v_gene: TRBV6-2/TRBV6-3
CDR3nt: TGTGCCAGCAGCTACCGGGAATACAATCAGCCCCAGCATTTT
CDR3aa: CASSYREYNQPQHF

abundance: many
j_gene: TRBJ2-6
d_gene: -
v_gene: TRBV6-6
CDR3nt: TGTGCCAGCAGATATCAGGGGCAATCTGGGGCCAACGTCCTGACTTTC
CDR3aa: CASRYQGQSGANVLTF

abundance: -
j_gene: TRBJ2-1
d_gene: -
v_gene: TRBV12-3/TRBV12-4
CDR3nt: TGTGCCATCGCCGGAGTCAACTCCTACAATGAGCAGTTCTTC
CDR3aa: CAIAGVNSYNEQFF

abundance: few
j_gene: TRBJ2-5
d_gene: TRBD2
v_gene: TRBV4-2
CDR3nt: TGTGCCAGCAGCCTAGGAAGGGCTAGCGGAGACCAAGAGACCCAGTACTTC
CDR3aa: CASSLGRASGDQETQYF

abundance: -
j_gene: TRBJ2-7
d_gene: -
v_gene: TRBV12-3/TRBV12-4
CDR3nt: TGTGCCAGCTGTGTAGGAGGAGAGCAGTACTTC
CDR3aa: CASCVGGEQYF

abundance: -
j_gene: TRBJ2-2
d_gene: TRBD2
v_gene: TRBV6-1
CDR3nt: TGTGCCAGTAGTGGGGCACTAGCGGGAGCCGCGAACACCGGGGAGCTGTTTTTT
CDR3aa: CASSGALAGAANTGELFF

abundance: many
j_gene: TRBJ2-1
d_gene: TRBD2
v_gene: TRBV4-2
CDR3nt: TGTGCCAGCAGCCACCGGGTGGGTAGCGGGGTTTACAATGAGCAGTTCTTC
CDR3aa: CASSHRVGSGVYNEQFF

abundance: many
j_gene: TRBJ2-3
d_gene: -
v_gene: TRBV7-8
CDR3nt: TGTGCCAGCAGCCCCGGGGGTGCAGATACGCAGTATTTT
CDR3aa: CASSPGGADTQYF

abundance: -
j_gene: TRBJ2-7
d_gene: TRBD1
v_gene: TRBV6-2/TRBV6-3
CDR3nt: TGTGCCAGCATCAGGGGCGAGGGACAGGGGTTCTACGAGCAGTACTTC
CDR3aa: CASIRGEGQGFYEQYF

abundance: few
j_gene: TRBJ2-2
d_gene: TRBD2
v_gene: TRBV7-8
CDR3nt: TGTGCCAGCAGCTTAAGAAGCGGGATGGGCGGGGAGCTGTTTTTT
CDR3aa: CASSLRSGMGGELFF

abundance: many
j_gene: TRBJ2-7
d_gene: -
v_gene: TRBV29-1
CDR3nt: TGCAGCGTTGGGGACTACGAGCAGTACTTC
CDR3aa: CSVGDYEQYF

abundance: -
j_gene: TRBJ2-7
d_gene: -
v_gene: TRBV11-2
CDR3nt: TGTACCAGCAGCTTACGGGCCCTGATTTTAGAGCAGTACTTC
CDR3aa: CTSSLRALILEQYF

abundance: -
j_gene: TRBJ2-3
d_gene: TRBD2
v_gene: TRBV12-3/TRBV12-4
CDR3nt: TGTTCCAGCAGTTTTCTGCGGGAGAGGGATACGCAGTACTTT
CDR3aa: CSSSFLRERDTQYF

abundance: -
j_gene: TRBJ2-7
d_gene: -
v_gene: TRBV4-2
CDR3nt: TGTACCAGCAGCCATGGTTACGAGCAGTACTTC
CDR3aa: CTSSHGYEQYF

abundance: -
j_gene: TRBJ2-4
d_gene: -
v_gene: TRBV5-4
CDR3nt: TGTGCCAGCAGCTTGGGTGGTAGCGGAGCCCCCTTGGGAAACATTCAGTACTTC
CDR3aa: CASSLGGSGAPLGNIQYF

abundance: many
j_gene: TRBJ2-5
d_gene: -
v_gene: TRBV4-1
CDR3nt: TGCGCCAGCAGCCAAGATTGGGGGGTAGCGGCGGAGACCCAGTACTTC
CDR3aa: CASSQDWGVAAETQYF

abundance: -
j_gene: TRBJ2-5
d_gene: TRBD2
v_gene: TRBV7-8
CDR3nt: TGTGCCAGCAGCCACGGGGGACTAGCGGGAGTGGAGACCCAGTACTTC
CDR3aa: CASSHGGLAGVETQYF

abundance: -
j_gene: TRBJ1-5
d_gene: TRBD1
v_gene: TRBV11-2
CDR3nt: TGTGTCAGCAGCCCGGGGACAGGGGGCTATCAGCCCCAGCATTTT
CDR3aa: CVSSPGTGGYQPQHF

abundance: -
j_gene: TRBJ1-3
d_gene: -
v_gene: TRBV12-3/TRBV12-4
CDR3nt: TGTGCCAGCAGCTTACCGACAGGCTCTGGAAACACCATATATTTT
CDR3aa: CASSLPTGSGNTIYF

abundance: many
j_gene: TRBJ2-7
d_gene: -
v_gene: TRBV12-3/TRBV12-4
CDR3nt: TGTGCCAGCAGTTTATCCGCGGTAACCTACGAGCAGTACTTC
CDR3aa: CASSLSAVTYEQYF

abundance: -
j_gene: TRBJ2-1
d_gene: -
v_gene: TRBV6-1
CDR3nt: TGTGCCAGCAGAGTGACTCAAGGAGATGAGCAGTTCTTC
CDR3aa: CASRVTQGDEQFF

abundance: -
j_gene: TRBJ2-7
d_gene: -
v_gene: TRBV11-2
CDR3nt: TGTGCCAGCAGCTCGGCTATCTCTCCCTGCGAGCAGTACTTC
CDR3aa: CASSSAISPCEQYF

abundance: -
j_gene: TRBJ1-5
d_gene: TRBD1
v_gene: TRBV6-5
CDR3nt: TGTGCCAGCAATATGGGACAGGCGGCCAATCAGCCCCAGCATTTT
CDR3aa: CASNMGQAANQPQHF

abundance: many
j_gene: TRBJ2-5
d_gene: TRBD2
v_gene: TRBV12-3/TRBV12-4
CDR3nt: TGTGCCAGCAGTCATAGCGGGACTCAGACCCAGTACTTC
CDR3aa: CASSHSGTQTQYF

abundance: few
j_gene: TRBJ2-2
d_gene: TRBD1
v_gene: TRBV7-9
CDR3nt: TGTGCCAGCAGTCGAGGGACAGGAGCTAACACCGGGGAGCTGTTTTTT
CDR3aa: CASSRGTGANTGELFF

abundance: -
j_gene: TRBJ2-7
d_gene: TRBD1
v_gene: TRBV10-3
CDR3nt: TGTGCCATCAGCCCTACCCCCGGGACAGAGACCTACGAGCAGTACTTC
CDR3aa: CAISPTPGTETYEQYF

abundance: once
j_gene: TRBJ2-7
d_gene: -
v_gene: TRBV11-2
CDR3nt: TGTGCCGGCAGCCAAGGACTCACTACCTACGAGCAGTACTTC
CDR3aa: CAGSQGLTTYEQYF

abundance: many
j_gene: TRBJ2-3
d_gene: TRBD2
v_gene: TRBV29-1
CDR3nt: TGCAGCGTTGGACTAGCGGGAGGGCCCGATACGCAGTATTTT
CDR3aa: CSVGLAGGPDTQYF

abundance: few
j_gene: TRBJ1-3
d_gene: -
v_gene: TRBV14
CDR3nt: TGTGCCAGCAGCCCGCAAATTAGCTCTGGAAACACCATATATTTT
CDR3aa: CASSPQISSGNTIYF

abundance: -
j_gene: TRBJ2-1
d_gene: -
v_gene: TRBV11-2
CDR3nt: TGTGTCAGCAGCTTAGGCCCCACGAAGCAGTTCTTC
CDR3aa: CVSSLGPTKQFF

abundance: -
j_gene: TRBJ2-3
d_gene: -
v_gene: TRBV7-8
CDR3nt: TGTGCCAGCACCCCGGGGGCGAAAGATACGCAGTATTTT
CDR3aa: CASTPGAKDTQYF